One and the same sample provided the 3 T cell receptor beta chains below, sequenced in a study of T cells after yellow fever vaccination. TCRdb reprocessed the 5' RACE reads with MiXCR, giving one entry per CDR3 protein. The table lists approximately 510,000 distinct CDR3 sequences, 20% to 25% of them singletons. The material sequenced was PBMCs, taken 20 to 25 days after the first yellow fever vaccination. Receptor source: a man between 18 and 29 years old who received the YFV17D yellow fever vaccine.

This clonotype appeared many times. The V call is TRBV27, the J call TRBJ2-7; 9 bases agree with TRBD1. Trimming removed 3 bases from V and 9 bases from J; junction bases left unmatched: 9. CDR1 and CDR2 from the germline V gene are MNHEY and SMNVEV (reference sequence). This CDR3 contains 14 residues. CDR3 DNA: TGTGCCAGCAGTTTCACCGGGACAGGGATAAGGCAGTACTTC. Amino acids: CASSFTGTGIRQYF.

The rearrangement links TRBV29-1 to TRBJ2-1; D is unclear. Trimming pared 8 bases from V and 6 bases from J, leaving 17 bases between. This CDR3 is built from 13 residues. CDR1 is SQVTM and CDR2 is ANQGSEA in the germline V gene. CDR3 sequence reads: CSLVGVLGNEQFF. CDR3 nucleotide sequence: TGCAGCTTGGTGGGTGTTTTGGGCAATGAGCAGTTCTTC.

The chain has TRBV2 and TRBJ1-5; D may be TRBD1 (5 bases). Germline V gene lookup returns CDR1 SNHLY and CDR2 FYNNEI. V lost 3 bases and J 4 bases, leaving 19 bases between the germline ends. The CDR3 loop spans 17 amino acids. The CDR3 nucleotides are TGTGCCAGCAGTGATGCCCCAGGGATAAGTACGAATCAGCCCCAGCATTTT. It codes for CASSDAPGISTNQPQHF.